This T cell receptor (beta chain) came from a study of T cell responses to AZD1222 COVID-19 vaccine. Whole-study results and caveats: The span of vaccine-associated CD4 TCRs extended across spike, with dominance at 160-218 and 743-854. Targeting of unmutated variant regions was reportedly seen in nearly half of spike-specific TCRs.

The CDR3 runs to 14 residues. Per the germline V gene, CDR1 is MNHEY and CDR2 is SVGAGI. The V and J ends lost 0 bases and 2 bases respectively, with 7 bases between them. Worth noting for this clone: Its target is not known.

TCRdb's table, derived via immunoSEQ multiplex PCR, lists solely in-frame clones and lacks some. The table shows approximately 160,000 clones, with 90% to 95% occurring only once. V and J are TRBV6-5 and TRBJ1-2; tentatively, D is TRBD1 (5 bases). The starting material was peripheral blood, obtained 28 days after the second AZD1222 dose. This sequence was found in an adult who received the AZD1222 COVID-19 vaccine. CDR3 in DNA: TGTGCCAGCAGTTACTCGGGGCCGAACTATGGCTACACCTTC. Its translation is CASSYSGPNYGYTF.